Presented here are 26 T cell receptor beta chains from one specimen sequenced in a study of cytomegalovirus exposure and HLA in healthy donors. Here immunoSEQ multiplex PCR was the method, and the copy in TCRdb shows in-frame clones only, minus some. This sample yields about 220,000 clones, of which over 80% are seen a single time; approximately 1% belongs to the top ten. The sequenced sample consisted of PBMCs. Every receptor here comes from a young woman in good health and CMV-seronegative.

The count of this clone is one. CDR3: CASSPPTAGTRYSNQPQHF. The CDR3 nucleotides are TGTGCCAGTAGTCCCCCCACGGCCGGGACACGGTATAGCAATCAGCCCCAGCATTTT. This chain connects TRBV19 to TRBJ1-5; TRBD1 might be the D (6 bases). V lost 5 bases and J 0 bases, leaving 23 bases between the germline ends. From germline, CDR1 is LNHDA and CDR2 SQIVND (reference sequence). CDR3 length equals 19 residues.

CDR3 region: CASSIFGGEAGNTIYF. CDR3 in DNA: TGTGCCAGTAGTATCTTTGGAGGGGAGGCTGGAAACACCATATATTTT. The chain combines TRBV19 with TRBJ1-3, with a possible D match to TRBD1 (5 bases). The CDR3 contains 16 residues. Deletions cut 3 bases from V and 2 bases from J, with 14 bases between. CDR1 and CDR2 from the germline V gene are LNHDA and SQIVND (reference sequence).

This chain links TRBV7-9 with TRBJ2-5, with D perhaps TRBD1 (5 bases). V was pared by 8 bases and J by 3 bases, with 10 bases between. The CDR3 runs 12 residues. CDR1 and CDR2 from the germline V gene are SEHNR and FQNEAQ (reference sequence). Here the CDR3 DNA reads TGTGCCAGCTCGACAGTTAAAGAGACCCAGTACTTC. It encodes CASSTVKETQYF.

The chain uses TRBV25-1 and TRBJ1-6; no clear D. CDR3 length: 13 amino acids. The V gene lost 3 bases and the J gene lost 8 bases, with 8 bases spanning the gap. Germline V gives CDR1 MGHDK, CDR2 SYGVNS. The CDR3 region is CASSEGPYSPLHF. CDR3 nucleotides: TGTGCCAGCAGTGAGGGCCCTTATTCACCCCTCCACTTT. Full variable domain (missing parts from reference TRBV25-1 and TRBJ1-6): EADIYQTPRYLVIGTGKKITLECSQTMGHDKMYWYQQDPGMELHLIHYSYGVNSTEKGDLSSESTVSRIRTEHFPLTLESARPSHTSQYLCASSEGPYSPLHFGNGTRLTVT.

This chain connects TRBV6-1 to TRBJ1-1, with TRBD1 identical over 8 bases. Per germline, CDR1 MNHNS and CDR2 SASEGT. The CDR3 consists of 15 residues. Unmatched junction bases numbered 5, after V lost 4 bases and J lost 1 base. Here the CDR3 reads CASSGRTGRNTEAFF. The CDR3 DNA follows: TGTGCCAGCAGTGGCCGGACAGGGAGGAACACTGAAGCTTTCTTT.

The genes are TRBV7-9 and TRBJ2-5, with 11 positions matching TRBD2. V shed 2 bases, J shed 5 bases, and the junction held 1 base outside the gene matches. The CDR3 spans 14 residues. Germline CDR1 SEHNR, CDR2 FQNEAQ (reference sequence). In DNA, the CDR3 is TGTGCCAGCAGCTTACTAGCGGGAGGTGAGACCCAGTACTTC. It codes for CASSLLAGGETQYF. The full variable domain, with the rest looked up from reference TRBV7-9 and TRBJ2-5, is DTGVSQNPRHKITKRGQNVTFRCDPISEHNRLYWYRQTLGQGPEFLTYFQNEAQLEKSRLLSDRFSAERPKGSFSTLEIQRTEQGDSAMYLCASSLLAGGETQYFGPGTRLLVL.

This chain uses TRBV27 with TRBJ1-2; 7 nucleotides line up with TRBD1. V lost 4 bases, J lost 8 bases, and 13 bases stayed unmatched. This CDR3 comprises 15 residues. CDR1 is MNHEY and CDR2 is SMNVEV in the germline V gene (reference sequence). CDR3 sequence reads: CASSSILQGSQGYTF. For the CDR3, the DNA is TGTGCCAGCAGTTCAATTTTACAGGGGTCTCAGGGCTACACCTTC.

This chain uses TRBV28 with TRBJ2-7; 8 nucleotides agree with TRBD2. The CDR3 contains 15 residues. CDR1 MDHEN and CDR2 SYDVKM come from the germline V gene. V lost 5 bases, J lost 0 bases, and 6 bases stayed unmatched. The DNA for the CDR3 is TGTGCCAGCAGTACCCCGGGAGGGGGCTCCTACGAGCAGTACTTC. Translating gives CASSTPGGGSYEQYF.

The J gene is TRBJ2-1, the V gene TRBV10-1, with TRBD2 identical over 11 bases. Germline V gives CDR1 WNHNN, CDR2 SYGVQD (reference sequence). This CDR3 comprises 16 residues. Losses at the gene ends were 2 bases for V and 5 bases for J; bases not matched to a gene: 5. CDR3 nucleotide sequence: TGCGCCAGCAGTGAGCGAAGACTAGCGGGACACAATGAGCAGTTCTTC. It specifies CASSERRLAGHNEQFF.

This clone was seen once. CDR3 in amino acids: CASSQDHYNEQFF. CDR3 DNA: TGCGCCAGCAGCCAAGACCACTACAATGAGCAGTTCTTC. V and J are TRBV4-1 and TRBJ2-1; D remains ambiguous. Germline CDR1 reads MGHRA; CDR2 reads YSYEKL. The length of the CDR3 is 13 residues. The V end was cut by 0 bases, the J end by 3 bases, with 3 bases between.

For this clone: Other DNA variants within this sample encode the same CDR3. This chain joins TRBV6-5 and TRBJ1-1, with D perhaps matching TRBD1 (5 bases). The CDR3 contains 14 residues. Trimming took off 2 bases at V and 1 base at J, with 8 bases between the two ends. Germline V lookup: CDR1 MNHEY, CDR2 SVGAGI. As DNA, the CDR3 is TGTGCCAGCAGTTACAGGGGAGGGAACACTGAAGCTTTCTTT. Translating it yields CASSYRGGNTEAFF.

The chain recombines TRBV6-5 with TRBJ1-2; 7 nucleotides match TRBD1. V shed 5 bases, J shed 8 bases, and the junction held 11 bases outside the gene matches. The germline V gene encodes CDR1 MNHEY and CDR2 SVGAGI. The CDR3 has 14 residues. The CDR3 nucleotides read TGTGCCAGCAGTCCACGGATCCAGGGGGTCGGCTACACCTTC. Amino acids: CASSPRIQGVGYTF.

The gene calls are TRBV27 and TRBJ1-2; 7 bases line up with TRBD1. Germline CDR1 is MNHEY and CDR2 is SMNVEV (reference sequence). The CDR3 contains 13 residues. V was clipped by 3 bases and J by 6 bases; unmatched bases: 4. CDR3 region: CASSFDRVNGYTF. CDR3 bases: TGTGCCAGCAGTTTCGACAGGGTTAATGGCTACACCTTC.

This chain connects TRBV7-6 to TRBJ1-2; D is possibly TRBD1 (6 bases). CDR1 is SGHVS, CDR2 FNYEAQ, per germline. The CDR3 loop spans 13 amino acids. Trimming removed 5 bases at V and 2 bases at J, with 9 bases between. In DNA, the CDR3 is TGTGCCAGCAGCCCAGGGGCCAACTATGGCTACACCTTC. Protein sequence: CASSPGANYGYTF.

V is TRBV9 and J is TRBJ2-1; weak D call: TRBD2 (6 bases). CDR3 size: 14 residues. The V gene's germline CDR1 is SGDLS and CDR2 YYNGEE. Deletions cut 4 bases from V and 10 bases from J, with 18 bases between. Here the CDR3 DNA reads TGTGCCAGCAGCCGCCGGGACTCTCTGAGGGAGCAGTTCTTC. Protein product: CASSRRDSLREQFF. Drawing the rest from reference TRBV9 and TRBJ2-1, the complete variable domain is DSGVTQTPKHLITATGQRVTLRCSPRSGDLSVYWYQQSLDQGLQFLIQYYNGEERAKGNILERFSAQQFPDLHSELNLSSLELGDSALYFCASSRRDSLREQFFGPGTRLTVL.

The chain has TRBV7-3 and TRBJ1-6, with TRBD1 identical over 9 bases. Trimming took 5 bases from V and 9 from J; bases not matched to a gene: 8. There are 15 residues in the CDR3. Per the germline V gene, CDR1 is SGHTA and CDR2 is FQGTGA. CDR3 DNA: TGTGCCAGCAGCGCAACCGGGACAGGGATTTCACCCCTCCACTTT. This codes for CASSATGTGISPLHF.

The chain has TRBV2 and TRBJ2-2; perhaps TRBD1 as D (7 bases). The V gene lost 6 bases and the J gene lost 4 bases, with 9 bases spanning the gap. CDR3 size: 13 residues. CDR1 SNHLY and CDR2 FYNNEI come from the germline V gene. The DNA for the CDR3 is TGTGCCAGCAGGCAGGGGGGCACCGGGGAGCTGTTTTTT. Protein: CASRQGGTGELFF.

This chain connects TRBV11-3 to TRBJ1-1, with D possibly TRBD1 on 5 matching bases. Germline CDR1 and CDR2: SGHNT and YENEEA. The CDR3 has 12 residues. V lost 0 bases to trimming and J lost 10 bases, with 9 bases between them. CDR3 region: CASSLDGAGAFF. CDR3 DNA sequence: TGTGCCAGCAGCTTAGATGGGGCCGGAGCTTTCTTT.

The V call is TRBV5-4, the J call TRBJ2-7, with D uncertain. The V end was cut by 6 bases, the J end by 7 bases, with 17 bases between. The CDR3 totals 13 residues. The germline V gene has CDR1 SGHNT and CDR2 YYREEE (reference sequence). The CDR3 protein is CASIGHSSSEQYF. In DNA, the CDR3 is TGTGCCAGCATTGGGCACAGTTCTTCGGAGCAGTACTTC.

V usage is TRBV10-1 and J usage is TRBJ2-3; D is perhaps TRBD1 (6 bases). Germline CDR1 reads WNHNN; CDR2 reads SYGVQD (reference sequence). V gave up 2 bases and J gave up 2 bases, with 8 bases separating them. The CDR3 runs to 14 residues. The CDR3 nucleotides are TGCGCCAGCAGTGAGATGGGGGCCACAGATACGCAGTATTTT. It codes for CASSEMGATDTQYF.

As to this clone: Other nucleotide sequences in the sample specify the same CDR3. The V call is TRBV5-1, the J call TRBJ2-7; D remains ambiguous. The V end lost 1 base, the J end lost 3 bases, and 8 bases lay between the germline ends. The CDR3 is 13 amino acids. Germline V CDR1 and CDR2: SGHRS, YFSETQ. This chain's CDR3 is CASSLLGDYEQYF. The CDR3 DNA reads TGCGCCAGCAGCTTGCTCGGAGACTACGAGCAGTACTTC. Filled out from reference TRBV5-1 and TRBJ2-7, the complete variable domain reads KAGVTQTPRYLIKTRGQQVTLSCSPISGHRSVSWYQQTPGQGLQFLFEYFSETQRNKGNFPGRFSGRQFSNSRSEMNVSTLELGDSALYLCASSLLGDYEQYFGPGTRLTVT.

CDR3 sequence reads: CAWSGQANTEAFF. CDR3 coding DNA: TGTGCCTGGAGCGGACAGGCCAACACTGAAGCTTTCTTT. The genes are TRBV30 and TRBJ1-1; TRBD1 matches 7 bases. The CDR3 has 13 amino acids. CDR1 is GTSNPN, CDR2 SVGIG, per germline (reference sequence). The ends lost 3 bases at V and 2 bases at J; junction bases unmatched: 3.

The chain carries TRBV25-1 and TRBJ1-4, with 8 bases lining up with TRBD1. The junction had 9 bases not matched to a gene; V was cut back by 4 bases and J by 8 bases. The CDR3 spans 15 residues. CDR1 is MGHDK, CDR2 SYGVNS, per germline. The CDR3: CASSGSGGLVEKLFF. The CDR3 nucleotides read TGTGCCAGCAGTGGGTCAGGGGGCTTAGTAGAAAAACTGTTTTTT. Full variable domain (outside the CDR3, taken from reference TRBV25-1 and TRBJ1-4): EADIYQTPRYLVIGTGKKITLECSQTMGHDKMYWYQQDPGMELHLIHYSYGVNSTEKGDLSSESTVSRIRTEHFPLTLESARPSHTSQYLCASSGSGGLVEKLFFGSGTQLSVL.

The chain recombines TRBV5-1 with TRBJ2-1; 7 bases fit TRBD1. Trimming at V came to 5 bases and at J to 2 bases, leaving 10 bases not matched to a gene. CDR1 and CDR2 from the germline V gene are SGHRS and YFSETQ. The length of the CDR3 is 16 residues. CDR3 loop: CASRDRTGGPYNEQFF. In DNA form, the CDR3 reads TGCGCCAGCAGGGACCGGACAGGCGGACCCTACAATGAGCAGTTCTTC.

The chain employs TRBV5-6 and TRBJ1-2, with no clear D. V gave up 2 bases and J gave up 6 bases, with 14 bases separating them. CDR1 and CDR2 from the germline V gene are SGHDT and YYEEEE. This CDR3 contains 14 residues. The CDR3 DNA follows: TGTGCCAGCAGCTTCTCCAGGAGGTTGCATGGCTACACCTTC. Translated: CASSFSRRLHGYTF.

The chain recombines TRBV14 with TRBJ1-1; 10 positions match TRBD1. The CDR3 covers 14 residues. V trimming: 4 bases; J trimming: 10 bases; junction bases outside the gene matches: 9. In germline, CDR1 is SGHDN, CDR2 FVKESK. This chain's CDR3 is CASSPQAGDRGAFF. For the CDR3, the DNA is TGTGCCAGCAGCCCCCAAGCCGGGGACAGGGGAGCTTTCTTT.